This TCR beta chain comes out of a study of blood T cell repertoires in COVID-19. Study overall: Acute-phase and convalescent COVID-19 samples originated in the United States, Italy and Spain.

The germline V gene encodes CDR1 LNHDA and CDR2 SQIVND (reference sequence). This CDR3 contains 15 residues. V shed 4 bases, J shed 3 bases, and the junction held 7 bases outside the gene matches. Here immunoSEQ multiplex PCR was the method, and the copy in TCRdb shows in-frame clones only, minus some. The repertoire consists of 150,000 or so clones, with about 85% occurring once and the leading ten covering around 0.63%. While infection was still active, Seattle patients were enrolled and then followed longitudinally. This sequence was found in a man aged 60 to 69 with COVID-19, enrolled during active disease. Sequencing was carried out using peripheral blood. The chain joins TRBV19 to TRBJ2-5; 8 bases align to TRBD1. The DNA for the CDR3 is TGTGCCAGTAGTACCGGTCCGGGACAGGAAGAGACCCAGTACTTC. This encodes CASSTGPGQEETQYF.